The entry below gives a single TCR beta chain sequence along with its context. This sample is drawn from a study of control samples from healthy donors and cancer patients. Generated by immunoSEQ multiplex PCR, the TCRdb table keeps only in-frame clones and is missing some. The profile covers about 180,000 clones, with 90% appearing a single time and over 1.1% taken by the ten largest. Trimming at V came to 6 bases and at J to 5 bases, leaving 10 bases not matched to a gene. This CDR3 is built from 15 residues. Germline-derived CDR1 and CDR2 are MNHEY and SVGAGI. V is TRBV6-5 and J is TRBJ2-5; 9 bases are a match to TRBD1. The sample was blood. The TCR originated in a woman in her forties or fifties in good health. CDR3 nucleotides: TGTGCCAGCAGCTGGGGACAGGGTCTTCTCGAGACCCAGTACTTC. It encodes CASSWGQGLLETQYF.